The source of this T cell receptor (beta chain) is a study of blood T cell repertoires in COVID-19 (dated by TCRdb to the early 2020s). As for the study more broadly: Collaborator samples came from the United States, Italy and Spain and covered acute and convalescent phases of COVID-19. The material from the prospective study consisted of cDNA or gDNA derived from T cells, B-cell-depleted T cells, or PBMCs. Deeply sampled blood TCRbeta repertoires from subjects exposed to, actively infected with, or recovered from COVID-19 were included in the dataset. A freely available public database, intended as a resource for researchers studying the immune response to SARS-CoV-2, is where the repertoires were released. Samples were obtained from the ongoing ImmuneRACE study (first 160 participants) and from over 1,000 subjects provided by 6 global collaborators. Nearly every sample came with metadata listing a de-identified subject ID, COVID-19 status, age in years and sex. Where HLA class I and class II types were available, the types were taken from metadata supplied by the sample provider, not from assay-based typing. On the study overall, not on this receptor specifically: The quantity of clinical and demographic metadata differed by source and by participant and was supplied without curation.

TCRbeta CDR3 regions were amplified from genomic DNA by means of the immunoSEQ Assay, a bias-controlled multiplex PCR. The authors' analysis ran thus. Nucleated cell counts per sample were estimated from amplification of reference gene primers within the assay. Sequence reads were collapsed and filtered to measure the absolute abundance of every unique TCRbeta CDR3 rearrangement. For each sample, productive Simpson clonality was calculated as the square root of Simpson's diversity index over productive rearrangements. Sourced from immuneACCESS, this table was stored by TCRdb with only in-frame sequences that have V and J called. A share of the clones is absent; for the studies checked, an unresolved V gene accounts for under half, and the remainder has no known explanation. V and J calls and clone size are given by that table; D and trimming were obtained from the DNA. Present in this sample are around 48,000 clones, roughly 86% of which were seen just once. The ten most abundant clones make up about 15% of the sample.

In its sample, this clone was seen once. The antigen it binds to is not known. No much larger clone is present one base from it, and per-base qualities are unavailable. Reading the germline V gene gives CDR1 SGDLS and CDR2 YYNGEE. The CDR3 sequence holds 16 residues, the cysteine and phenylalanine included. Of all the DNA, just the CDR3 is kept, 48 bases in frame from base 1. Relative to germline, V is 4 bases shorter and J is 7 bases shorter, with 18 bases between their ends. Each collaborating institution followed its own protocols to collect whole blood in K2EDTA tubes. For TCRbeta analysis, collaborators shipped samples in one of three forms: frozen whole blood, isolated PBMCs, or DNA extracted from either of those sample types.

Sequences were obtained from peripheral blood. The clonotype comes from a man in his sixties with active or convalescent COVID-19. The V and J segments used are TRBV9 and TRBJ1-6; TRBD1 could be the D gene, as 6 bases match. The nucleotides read TGTGCCAGCAGCACCCGGATAAAACAGGGAAATTCACCCCTCCACTTT. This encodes CASSTRIKQGNSPLHF.